The 21 T cell receptor beta chains below all came from one sample that was sequenced in a study of OX40 agonist ivuxolimab in advanced cancers. Clones were read by immunoSEQ multiplex PCR, and TCRdb kept only the in-frame ones, dropping some. This sample yields 70,000 to 90,000 clones, of which 85% to 90% are seen a single time; 13% belongs to the top ten. The sample here was CD4+ or CD8+ T cells sorted from blood, taken in a trial of the OX40 agonist ivuxolimab. Every receptor here comes from an adult with an advanced solid tumor such as melanoma, head and neck, liver or kidney cancer.

V is TRBV7-2 and J is TRBJ2-7; no reliable D call. CDR1 is SGHTA, CDR2 FQGNSA, per germline. Trimming took 3 bases from V and 2 from J, leaving 8 bases between them. This CDR3 has 13 residues. The CDR3 spells CASSFYNPYEQYF. The CDR3 DNA reads TGTGCCAGCAGCTTCTATAACCCCTACGAGCAGTACTTC.

This clone was observed a few times. V gene TRBV6-4 combines with J gene TRBJ2-5; 7 bases line up with TRBD2. Germline lookup yields CDR1 MRHNA and CDR2 SNTAGT. There are 15 residues in the CDR3. The J segment lost 2 bases and the V segment lost 6 bases, leaving 9 bases of the junction unmatched. The CDR3 sequence: CASSASGGGQETQYF. The CDR3, as DNA: TGTGCCAGCAGCGCTAGCGGAGGAGGGCAAGAGACCCAGTACTTC.

This clone appeared a single time. J is TRBJ2-2 and V is TRBV7-2; D gene unclear. Germline V gives CDR1 SGHTA, CDR2 FQGNSA. This CDR3 has 14 residues. V shed 5 bases and J shed 8 bases, with 15 bases lying between them. The CDR3 DNA reads TGTGCCAGCAGCCCCTGGAAGGGAACGGGGGAGCTGTTTTTT. It translates to CASSPWKGTGELFF.

J is TRBJ1-1 and V is TRBV11-2, with a weak D call TRBD1 (5 bases). V was pared by 5 bases and J by 11 bases, with 24 bases between. CDR1 SGHAT and CDR2 FQNNGV come from the germline V gene. The CDR3 is 15 residues long. The CDR3 loop is CASSTIRRQLTGAFF. The CDR3 DNA reads as TGTGCCAGCAGCACGATCCGAAGACAGTTAACTGGGGCTTTCTTT.

This clone was seen a few times. This chain links TRBV11-3 with TRBJ2-2; perhaps TRBD2 as D (6 bases). CDR1 and CDR2 (germline): SGHNT, YENEEA. V lost 5 bases and J 3 bases, leaving 16 bases between the germline ends. CDR3 size: 16 residues. In DNA, the CDR3 is TGTGCCAGCAGCCCAGGAGGGGCTCAGGACACCGGGGAGCTGTTTTTT. It codes for CASSPGGAQDTGELFF.

The chain employs TRBV19 and TRBJ1-5, with 8 bases fitting TRBD1. J was trimmed by 5 bases and V by 5 bases; bases with no gene match: 8. Germline V gene data show CDR1 as LNHDA and CDR2 as SQIVND (reference sequence). There are 15 residues in the CDR3. The chain's CDR3 is CASSGLGQGDQPQHF. The CDR3 nucleotides read TGTGCCAGTAGTGGCCTAGGACAGGGAGATCAGCCCCAGCATTTT.

This chain uses TRBV5-4 with TRBJ2-7; 9 bases line up with TRBD2. The CDR3 is 15 residues long. CDR1 and CDR2 (germline): SGHNT, YYREEE (reference sequence). The J segment lost 5 bases and the V segment lost 1 base, leaving 7 bases of the junction unmatched. In nucleotides, the CDR3 is TGTGCCAGCAGCTTGAGGGGTAGCGGGAGTAACGAGCAGTACTTC. Its translation is CASSLRGSGSNEQYF.

The CDR3 protein is CASSESRVAGDDEQYF. CDR3 coding DNA: TGCGCCAGCAGTGAGTCGCGGGTAGCGGGAGACGACGAGCAGTACTTC. V and J are TRBV10-1 and TRBJ2-7; the match to TRBD2 covers 9 bases. The germline V gene encodes CDR1 WNHNN and CDR2 SYGVQD (reference sequence). J was trimmed by 5 bases and V by 0 bases; bases with no gene match: 8. The CDR3 has 16 amino acids.

The rearrangement uses TRBV28 and TRBJ1-2; TRBD1 agrees at 10 bases. The germline V gene has CDR1 MDHEN and CDR2 SYDVKM. The CDR3 is 15 residues long. J gave up 4 bases and V 4 bases, and 6 bases lay outside the gene matches. The CDR3 is CASSSRDRGLYGYTF. In DNA, the CDR3 is TGTGCCAGCAGTTCCCGGGACAGGGGACTCTATGGCTACACCTTC.

The chain joins TRBV6-9 to TRBJ1-1, with 7 bases matching TRBD1. Looked up from germline, CDR1 is MNHGY and CDR2 is SVAAGI. The CDR3 runs to 14 residues. V was clipped by 6 bases and J by 5 bases; unmatched bases: 9. This chain's CDR3 is CASRLDREGTEAFF. The CDR3 DNA is TGTGCCAGCAGGCTTGACAGGGAAGGAACTGAAGCTTTCTTT.

This clone showed up just a few times. The V call is TRBV27, the J call TRBJ2-7; D is possibly TRBD1 (6 bases). Per germline, CDR1 MNHEY and CDR2 SMNVEV (reference sequence). V gave up 5 bases and J gave up 0 bases, with 17 bases separating them. This CDR3 region has 16 residues. This CDR3 is CASSTLDSPTSYEQYF. Written as DNA, the CDR3 is TGTGCCAGCAGTACCTTGGACAGCCCGACCTCCTACGAGCAGTACTTC.

The rearrangement joins TRBV7-9 to TRBJ1-2; D unresolved. In germline, CDR1 is SEHNR, CDR2 FQNEAQ (reference sequence). Trimming cost V 1 base and J 7 bases, with 19 bases left between them. The CDR3 totals 16 residues. The CDR3 is CASSLDLKVPLAGYTF. CDR3 coding DNA: TGTGCCAGCAGCTTAGACCTGAAGGTGCCCCTGGCTGGCTACACCTTC. Supplemented by reference TRBV7-9 and TRBJ1-2, the full variable domain reads DTGVSQNPRHKITKRGQNVTFRCDPISEHNRLYWYRQTLGQGPEFLTYFQNEAQLEKSRLLSDRFSAERPKGSFSTLEIQRTEQGDSAMYLCASSLDLKVPLAGYTFGSGTRLTVV.

The chain has TRBV29-1 and TRBJ2-2; D unresolved. The length of the CDR3 is 15 residues. The V end was cut by 4 bases, the J end by 3 bases, with 15 bases between. The germline V gene has CDR1 SQVTM and CDR2 ANQGSEA. The CDR3 reads CSVGPSGQDTGELFF. The CDR3 DNA follows: TGCAGCGTTGGACCCTCCGGGCAGGACACCGGGGAGCTGTTTTTT.

The V gene is TRBV19, the J gene TRBJ1-4; 10 bases are a match to TRBD1. Losses at the gene ends were 5 bases for V and 3 bases for J; bases not matched to a gene: 9. The germline gives CDR1 LNHDA, CDR2 SQIVND (reference sequence). This CDR3 spans 17 amino acids. CDR3 protein: CASSLRDRGLSNEKLFF. The CDR3 DNA sequence: TGTGCCAGTAGTCTCCGGGACAGGGGTTTGTCTAATGAAAAACTGTTTTTT.

The V gene is TRBV30, the J gene TRBJ2-1, with TRBD2 matching 9 bases. CDR1 and CDR2 from the germline V gene are GTSNPN and SVGIG (reference sequence). V was pared by 1 base and J by 4 bases, with 5 bases of the junction left unmatched. This CDR3 has 15 residues. The CDR3 DNA sequence: TGTGCCTGGAGTGGGCTAGCGGGACTTTACAATGAGCAGTTCTTC. Translated: CAWSGLAGLYNEQFF.

This rearrangement joins TRBV14 to TRBJ2-5; D is unresolved. The V gene's germline CDR1 is SGHDN and CDR2 FVKESK. CDR3 length equals 13 residues. V was clipped by 1 base and J by 7 bases, with 10 bases between them. The CDR3 DNA follows: TGTGCCAGCAGCCAAGGTCTGGAAGGGACCCAGTACTTC. Encoded protein: CASSQGLEGTQYF. Full variable domain (rest looked up from reference TRBV14 and TRBJ2-5): EAGVTQFPSHSVIEKGQTVTLRCDPISGHDNLYWYRRVMGKEIKFLLHFVKESKQDESGMPNNRFLAERTGGTYSTLKVQPAELEDSGVYFCASSQGLEGTQYFGPGTRLLVL.

V usage is TRBV10-1 and J usage is TRBJ2-3, with D uncertain. CDR3 length: 14 residues. Per germline, CDR1 WNHNN and CDR2 SYGVQD (reference sequence). V was clipped by 4 bases and J by 6 bases, with 14 bases between them. The CDR3 bases are TGCGCCAGCAGTGGGGAATGGGGTTTGGATACGCAGTATTTT. It encodes CASSGEWGLDTQYF.

This rearrangement joins TRBV6-5 to TRBJ1-1; a weak D match, TRBD1 (6 bases). The CDR3 extends over 14 amino acids. Germline-derived CDR1 and CDR2 are MNHEY and SVGAGI. The V end was cut by 5 bases, the J end by 5 bases, with 15 bases between. The CDR3 sequence: CASSLIKGGTEAFF. CDR3 nucleotide sequence: TGTGCCAGCAGTCTTATCAAGGGGGGGACTGAAGCTTTCTTT.

Remarks on this clone: The same CDR3 is also encoded by other DNA sequences in this sample. The gene calls are TRBV9 and TRBJ2-1; no definite D call. Germline V gene lookup returns CDR1 SGDLS and CDR2 YYNGEE. Between the trimmed V and J ends, which lost 0 bases and 9 bases, there was a span of 4 bases. The CDR3 consists of 11 residues. The CDR3: CASSVAGEQFF. DNA of the CDR3: TGTGCCAGCAGCGTAGCGGGTGAGCAGTTCTTC.

This chain uses TRBV5-1 with TRBJ2-2; D is uncertain. V was shortened by 5 bases and J by 2 bases, with 13 bases between the two germline ends. The CDR3 spans 15 residues. Germline V gene data show CDR1 as SGHRS and CDR2 as YFSETQ. CDR3 protein: CASSSAGLNTGELFF. CDR3 DNA sequence: TGCGCCAGCAGTTCGGCAGGCCTCAACACCGGGGAGCTGTTTTTT.

The chain's CDR3 is CASSPGQLAGGGDTQYF. Here the CDR3 DNA reads TGTGCCAGCTCACCTGGCCAACTAGCGGGAGGAGGAGATACGCAGTATTTT. This chain uses TRBV18 with TRBJ2-3; 12 positions match TRBD2. Trimming took 3 bases from V and 5 from J; bases not matched to a gene: 9. There are 17 residues in the CDR3. The V gene's germline CDR1 is KGHSH and CDR2 LQKENI.